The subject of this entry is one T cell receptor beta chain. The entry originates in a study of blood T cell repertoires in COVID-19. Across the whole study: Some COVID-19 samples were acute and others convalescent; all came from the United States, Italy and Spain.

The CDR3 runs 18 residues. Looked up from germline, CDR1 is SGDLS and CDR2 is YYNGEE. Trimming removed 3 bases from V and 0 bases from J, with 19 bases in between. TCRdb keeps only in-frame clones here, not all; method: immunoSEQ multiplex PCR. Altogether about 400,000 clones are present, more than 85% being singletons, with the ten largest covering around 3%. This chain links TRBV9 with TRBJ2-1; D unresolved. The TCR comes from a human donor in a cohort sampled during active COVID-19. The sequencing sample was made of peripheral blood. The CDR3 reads CASSANPRAKSSYNEQFF. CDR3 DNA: TGTGCCAGCAGCGCGAATCCACGAGCCAAGAGCTCCTACAATGAGCAGTTCTTC.